These 27 T cell receptor beta chains were all obtained from the same sample, sequenced in a study of T cells expressing NK-cell markers. After re-calling the 5' RACE reads, TCRdb lists one entry per CDR3 protein, DNA absent. This sample's table reports 250,000 or so distinct CDR3 sequences. Specimen: blood T cells: a sorted CD56 or NKG2C T cell subset, CD4+ or CD8+ T cells, or bulk PBMC T cells (not recorded which). The receptors shown here come from a woman aged 18 to 69 in good health.

The gene calls are TRBV7-2 and TRBJ1-1; TCRdb names TRBD1, which stays unverified in the absence of DNA. The CDR3 contains 15 residues. The germline V gene has CDR1 SGHTA and CDR2 FQGNSA. The CDR3 loop is CASAVTGFLNTEAFF.

The chain couples TRBV18 to TRBJ2-7; the D gene TCRdb calls, TRBD2, cannot be checked with no DNA. The germline V gene encodes CDR1 KGHSH and CDR2 LQKENI. The CDR3 totals 16 residues. The CDR3 is CASSNLDGGLSYEQYF.

The chain links TRBV5-4 to TRBJ2-1; TCRdb returns TRBD2, unconfirmable since there is no DNA. The CDR3 runs to 15 residues. Germline values: CDR1 SGHNT, CDR2 YYREEE (reference sequence). The CDR3: CASSHRDFSYNEQFF.

This sequence joins TRBV2 and TRBJ1-5; TCRdb picks TRBD1, but there is no DNA to check that call. CDR1 SNHLY and CDR2 FYNNEI come from the germline V gene. This CDR3 comprises 15 residues. CDR3 region: CASSEFPGANQPQHF.

The chain combines TRBV7-2 with TRBJ2-2; the TCRdb D gene call, TRBD1, has no DNA to confirm it. This CDR3 spans 14 amino acids. CDR1 and CDR2 from the germline V gene are SGHTA and FQGNSA. This CDR3 reads CASSAGQGAGELFF.

The rearrangement uses TRBV19 and TRBJ2-1; TCRdb reports TRBD2, a call that lacks DNA to check it against. Germline CDR1 reads LNHDA; CDR2 reads SQIVND (reference sequence). CDR3 length: 16 amino acids. CDR3 sequence: CASRDIADPKQDEQFF.

The V gene is TRBV4-3, the J gene TRBJ2-1; lacking DNA, the TRBD1 call made by TCRdb goes unchecked. This CDR3 has 14 amino acids. CDR1 is LGHNA and CDR2 is YSLEER in the germline V gene. The CDR3 is CASSQDVRAGEQFF.

This chain joins TRBV7-6 and TRBJ1-6; lacking DNA, the TRBD1 call made by TCRdb goes unchecked. The CDR3 spans 15 residues. CDR1 and CDR2 (germline): SGHVS, FNYEAQ. The CDR3 spells CASSTREGTVSPLHF.

V usage is TRBV3-1 and J usage is TRBJ1-2; TCRdb's D gene call, TRBD1, goes unchecked for lack of DNA. The CDR3 is made up of 12 amino acids. Germline CDR1 LGHDT, CDR2 YNNKEL (reference sequence). CDR3 region: CASSTGEYGYTF.

The CDR3 sequence: CASSFGSEDEQFF. The V and J genes are TRBV5-1 and TRBJ2-1; TCRdb lists TRBD2, though no DNA is available to test this call. This CDR3 region has 13 residues. The germline gives CDR1 SGHRS, CDR2 YFSETQ.

The J gene is TRBJ2-5, the V gene TRBV7-2. Germline V gives CDR1 SGHTA, CDR2 FQGNSA. The CDR3 has 16 amino acids. The CDR3 region is CASSLSRSTKWETQYF.

The genes are TRBV12-3 or TRBV12-4 and TRBJ2-1; no DNA is available, so the TRBD1 call from TCRdb remains unchecked. The CDR3 covers 14 residues. CDR3 amino acids: CASDQDRGQGEQFF.

The chain employs TRBV6-1 and TRBJ1-1; TCRdb proposes TRBD1, but this gene call is untestable without DNA. Per germline, CDR1 MNHNS and CDR2 SASEGT. The CDR3 runs 15 residues. The CDR3 sequence: CASSRDRGEGPEAFF.

V is TRBV6-1 and J is TRBJ1-6; there is no DNA to check the TCRdb D call of TRBD1. The CDR3 is made up of 14 amino acids. Germline V gene lookup returns CDR1 MNHNS and CDR2 SASEGT. This chain's CDR3 is CASNGQKPNSPLHF.

The genes are TRBV4-3 and TRBJ2-5; absent DNA, TCRdb's TRBD1 call cannot be checked. Germline-derived CDR1 and CDR2 are LGHNA and YSLEER. This CDR3 comprises 14 residues. The CDR3 sequence is CASSPYPGQETQYF.

The V gene is TRBV7-2, the J gene TRBJ2-1; there is no DNA to check the TCRdb D call of TRBD1. The CDR3 runs to 15 residues. The germline V gene has CDR1 SGHTA and CDR2 FQGNSA. The CDR3 loop reads CASSFSDRVRNEQFF.

This chain connects TRBV7-6 to TRBJ1-4; TCRdb's D call, TRBD1, is unchecked because there is no DNA. This CDR3 is built from 15 residues. Germline V gives CDR1 SGHVS, CDR2 FNYEAQ. The CDR3 here is CASSLADRGHEKLFF.

This chain joins TRBV9 and TRBJ1-2. The germline V gene has CDR1 SGDLS and CDR2 YYNGEE. This CDR3 region has 17 residues. The chain's CDR3 is CASTLRTWPTVNYGYTF.

The rearrangement joins TRBV5-1 to TRBJ2-3; TCRdb reports TRBD1, a call that lacks DNA to check it against. Germline CDR1 and CDR2: SGHRS and YFSETQ. The CDR3 totals 14 residues. CDR3 loop: CASSRDLPGGTQYF.

V and J are TRBV9 and TRBJ2-1; the TCRdb call, TRBD2, lacks DNA for checking. CDR1 is SGDLS, CDR2 YYNGEE, per germline. The CDR3 runs 15 residues. CDR3 residues: CASSDSGTASNEQFF.

The chain uses TRBV4-3 and TRBJ2-2; lacking DNA, the TRBD1 call made by TCRdb goes unchecked. From germline, CDR1 is LGHNA and CDR2 YSLEER. The CDR3 sequence is 16 residues long. The CDR3 reads CASSQETGIRAGELFF.

The chain has TRBV7-9 and TRBJ2-7; TCRdb's assignment of TRBD2 cannot be checked, as there is no DNA. The CDR3 is 13 residues long. Per germline, CDR1 SEHNR and CDR2 FQNEAQ (reference sequence). CDR3 protein: CASSQTTSYEQYF.

The CDR3 here is CASSIRGAKNIQYF. The chain employs TRBV19 and TRBJ2-4; no DNA is available, so the TRBD1 call from TCRdb remains unchecked. This CDR3 spans 14 amino acids. From germline, CDR1 is LNHDA and CDR2 SQIVND (reference sequence). Full variable domain (outside the CDR3, taken from reference TRBV19 and TRBJ2-4): DGGITQSPKYLFRKEGQNVTLSCEQNLNHDAMYWYRQDPGQGLRLIYYSQIVNDFQKGDIAEGYSVSREKKESFPLTVTSAQKNPTAFYLCASSIRGAKNIQYFGAGTRLSVL.

The V and J genes are TRBV7-2 and TRBJ2-1. Germline CDR1 is SGHTA and CDR2 is FQGNSA. CDR3 length: 14 residues. The CDR3 loop is CASRAGGPRNEQFF.

The chain carries TRBV6-5 and TRBJ1-1. The germline V gene encodes CDR1 MNHEY and CDR2 SVGAGI. This CDR3 is 17 amino acids long. CDR3 region: CASSYSSPEVMNTEAFF.

The chain couples TRBV20-1 to TRBJ2-5; there is no DNA to check the TCRdb D call of TRBD1. The CDR3 extends over 14 amino acids. Germline V lookup: CDR1 DFQATT, CDR2 SNEGSKA (reference sequence). CDR3 loop: CSALRVRAQETQYF.

The rearrangement links TRBV28 to TRBJ2-7; the TCRdb call, TRBD2, lacks DNA for checking. Germline V gene lookup returns CDR1 MDHEN and CDR2 SYDVKM. The CDR3 spans 16 residues. CDR3 residues: CASSSPIGGVRYEQYF. The complete variable domain, with remaining parts taken from reference TRBV28 and TRBJ2-7, reads DVKVTQSSRYLVKRTGEKVFLECVQDMDHENMFWYRQDPGLGLRLIYFSYDVKMKEKGDIPEGYSVSREKKERFSLILESASTNQTSMYLCASSSPIGGVRYEQYFGPGTRLTVT.